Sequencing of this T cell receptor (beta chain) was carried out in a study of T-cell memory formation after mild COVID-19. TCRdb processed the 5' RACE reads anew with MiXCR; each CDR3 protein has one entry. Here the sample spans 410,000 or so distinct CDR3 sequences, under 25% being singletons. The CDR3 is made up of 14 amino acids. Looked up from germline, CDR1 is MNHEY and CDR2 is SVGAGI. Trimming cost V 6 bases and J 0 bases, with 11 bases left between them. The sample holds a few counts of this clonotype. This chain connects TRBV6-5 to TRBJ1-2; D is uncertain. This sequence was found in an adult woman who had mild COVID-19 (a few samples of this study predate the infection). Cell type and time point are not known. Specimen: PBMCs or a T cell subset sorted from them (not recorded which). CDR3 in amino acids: CASSPGGANYGYTF. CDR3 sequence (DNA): TGTGCCAGCAGCCCCGGAGGAGCTAACTATGGCTACACCTTC.